The 6 T cell receptor beta chains below were found in one sample sequenced in a study of T cells in Graves' hyperthyroidism and ophthalmopathy. What was amplified from RNA transcripts were TCR beta CDR3 regions. HTBI primers were employed in a first-round RT-PCR of the TCR CDR3. TCRdb re-analysed the multiplex PCR reads in MiXCR, keeping a single row per CDR3 protein. The data contain roughly 130,000 distinct CDR3 sequences, less than 25% of them seen just once; the ten biggest clones take up about two thirds. Material: blood. All receptors come from a woman aged 45-60 years with Graves' hyperthyroidism that later progressed to Graves' ophthalmopathy.

The gene calls are TRBV30 and TRBJ1-1; tentatively, D is TRBD1 (5 bases). The V and J ends lost 4 bases and 4 bases respectively, with 19 bases between them. Germline V CDR1 and CDR2: GTSNPN, SVGIG (reference sequence). This CDR3 comprises 15 residues. The CDR3 nucleotides are TGTGCCTGGACCAGGACCCAGGGCCCGGGCACTGAAGCTTTCTTT. Translated, it gives CAWTRTQGPGTEAFF. The entire variable domain, with the rest obtained from reference TRBV30 and TRBJ1-1, is as follows: SQTIHQWPATLVQPVGSPLSLECTVEGTSNPNLYWYRQAAGRGLQLLFYSVGIGQISSEVPQNLSASRPQDRQFILSSKKLLLSDSGFYLCAWTRTQGPGTEAFFGQGTRLTVV.

This clonotype was counted at least ten times. The V gene is TRBV28, the J gene TRBJ1-5, with 10 nucleotides matching TRBD1. The trim removed 5 bases at V and 7 bases at J, leaving 11 bases unmatched. This CDR3 comprises 16 residues. Germline loops: CDR1 MDHEN, CDR2 SYDVKM. This CDR3 is CASSLTTGGLSQPQHF. In DNA, the CDR3 is TGTGCCAGCAGTCTGACGACAGGGGGCCTTTCACAGCCCCAGCATTTT.

The sample holds many counts of this clonotype. V is TRBV28 and J is TRBJ1-5; weak D call: TRBD1 (6 bases). V dropped 10 bases and J dropped 1 base, with 20 bases sitting between them. Germline CDR1 and CDR2: MDHEN and SYDVKM. The CDR3 is made up of 16 amino acids. CDR3 coding DNA: TGTGCCAACAGCCTTTCAACAGGGTTCAGCAATCAGCCCCAGCATTTT. Protein sequence: CANSLSTGFSNQPQHF.

With regard to this clonotype: This may be a read error: a much more frequent sequence differs by one nucleotide. The conserved closing phenylalanine or tryptophan is absent in this CDR3, likely reflecting a read error. The genes are TRBV20-1 and TRBJ2-3, with D unclear. Trimming took 0 bases from V and 5 from J, leaving 9 bases between them. Germline loops: CDR1 DFQATT, CDR2 SNEGSKA (reference sequence). CDR3 length: 13 amino acids. CDR3 in amino acids: CSAREAPLDTQYC. The CDR3 region has the DNA TGCAGTGCTAGAGAGGCCCCGCTAGATACGCAGTATTGT.

In its sample, this clonotype was seen a few times. This chain connects TRBV7-3 to TRBJ1-1, with 7 bases fitting TRBD1. V shed 3 bases, J shed 5 bases, and the junction held 9 bases outside the gene matches. Germline CDR1 is SGHTA and CDR2 is FQGTGA. This CDR3 has 15 amino acids. The CDR3 bases are TGTGCCAGCAGCTTGATAGGGGGCGCGCGGACTGAAGCTTTCTTT. It yields the protein CASSLIGGARTEAFF.

The chain employs TRBV24-1 and TRBJ2-1; D may be TRBD1 (6 bases). The CDR3 is made up of 14 amino acids. CDR1 is KGHDR, CDR2 SFDVKD, per germline. Trimming stripped 5 bases from V and 8 bases from J, with 15 bases between. The CDR3 DNA reads TGTGCCACCAGTGGTTCAACAGGGCTCGATGAGCAGTTCTTC. Residues: CATSGSTGLDEQFF.